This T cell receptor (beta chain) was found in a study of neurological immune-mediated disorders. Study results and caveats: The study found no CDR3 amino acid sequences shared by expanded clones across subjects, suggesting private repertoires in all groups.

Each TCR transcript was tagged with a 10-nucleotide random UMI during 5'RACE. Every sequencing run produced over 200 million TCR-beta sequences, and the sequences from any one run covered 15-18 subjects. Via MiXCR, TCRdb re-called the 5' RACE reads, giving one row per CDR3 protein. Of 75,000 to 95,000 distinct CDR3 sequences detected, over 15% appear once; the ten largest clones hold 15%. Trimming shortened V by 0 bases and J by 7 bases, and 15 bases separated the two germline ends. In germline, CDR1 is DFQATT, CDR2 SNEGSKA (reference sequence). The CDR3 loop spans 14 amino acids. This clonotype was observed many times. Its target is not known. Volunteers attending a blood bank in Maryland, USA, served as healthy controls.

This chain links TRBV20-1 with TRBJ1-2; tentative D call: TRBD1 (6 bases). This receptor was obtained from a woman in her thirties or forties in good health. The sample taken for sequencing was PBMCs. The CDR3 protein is CSAREPGLGGGYTF. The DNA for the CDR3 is TGCAGTGCTAGAGAGCCCGGGCTAGGGGGTGGCTACACCTTC.